This T cell receptor (beta chain) came from a study of T-cell memory formation after mild COVID-19. Germline V CDR1 and CDR2: SGHKS, YYEKEE (reference sequence). The V and J ends lost 4 bases and 8 bases respectively, with 22 bases between them. The CDR3 contains 16 residues. TCRdb re-called the 5' RACE reads with MiXCR, one entry per CDR3 protein. Among 500,000 to 650,000 distinct CDR3 sequences listed, about a fifth were seen once. Notes on the study in general: Contracting clones, day 15 to 85, had balanced CD4/CD8, and later expanders favored CD4+. The CD4+ clones that contracted clustered mainly within CM and EM, and the CD8+ clones concentrated in EMRA. That cross-reactive memory joined was suggested by some responding clones appearing in pre-infection memory.

This clonotype came up a few times. The antigen is undetermined. The material sequenced was PBMCs or a T cell subset sorted from them (not recorded which). This clonotype was obtained from an adult woman who had mild COVID-19 (a few samples of this study predate the infection). Cell type and time point are not known. V usage is TRBV5-5 and J usage is TRBJ2-1; D is unresolved. The CDR3, as DNA: TGTGCCAGCAGCCTAACTTTGGCCACCGTTATGGATGAGCAGTTCTTC. It translates to CASSLTLATVMDEQFF.